This entry concerns a single TCR beta chain. These data come from a study of blood T cell repertoires in COVID-19. One Seattle source followed patients from active infection through their disease course. TCRdb keeps only in-frame clones here, not all; method: immunoSEQ multiplex PCR. The repertoire has 50,000 or so clones, roughly 93% of them found once; the top ten carry approximately 1%. This receptor was obtained from a man aged 55-75 years with COVID-19, enrolled during active disease. The sample consisted of peripheral blood.

The CDR3 protein is CASSHRRTGIYEQYF. CDR3 nucleotide sequence: TGCGCCAGCAGTCACCGCAGGACAGGGATTTACGAGCAGTACTTC. J is TRBJ2-7 and V is TRBV23-1; 8 nucleotides agree with TRBD1. TRBV23-1 has ORF status, its function being uncertain. This CDR3 has 15 amino acids. After removal of 3 bases from V and 4 bases from J, the junction contained 8 bases not matched to a gene.